This is a list of T cell receptor beta chains from one sample in a study of T cells in Graves' hyperthyroidism and ophthalmopathy. Using its own MiXCR run on the multiplex PCR reads, TCRdb lists one record per CDR3 protein. In the table there are some 530,000 distinct CDR3 sequences, around a fifth of which are singletons. Specimen: blood. The source is a woman between 65 and 79 years old with Graves' ophthalmopathy. The CDR3 runs from the conserved cysteine through the conserved F or W. D genes are given only for firm matches. Only some rows state a clone size, as once, few, many or a class for expanded clones.

CDR3 protein	CDR3 DNA	V gene	J gene	D gene	clone size
CASSYNSVEDTQYF	TGTGCCAGCAGTTACAATAGCGTGGAAGATACGCAGTATTTT	TRBV6-2/TRBV6-3	TRBJ2-3	.	.
CAISLTAPTGELFF	TGTGCCATCAGCCTGACAGCACCCACCGGGGAGCTGTTTTTT	TRBV10-3	TRBJ2-2	.	.
CASSVDGTILSYEQYF	TGTGCCAGCAGTGTCGACGGGACTATCCTTTCCTACGAGCAGTACTTC	TRBV27	TRBJ2-7	TRBD2	many
CASSPPRGNTGELFF	TGTGCCAGCAGTCCGCCTCGGGGGAACACCGGGGAGCTGTTTTTT	TRBV6-1	TRBJ2-2	.	few
CASSFRGAGGWPLHF	TGTGCCAGCAGTTTTCGGGGGGCGGGTGGTTGGCCCCTCCACTTT	TRBV12-3/TRBV12-4	TRBJ1-6	.	.
CSATSGSSHEQYF	TGCAGTGCTACTAGCGGGAGTTCCCACGAGCAGTACTTC	TRBV20-1	TRBJ2-7	TRBD2	.
CASSLEGLTTYNEQFF	TGTGCCAGCAGCTTAGAGGGACTCACTACATACAATGAGCAGTTCTTC	TRBV7-6	TRBJ2-1	.	.
CASSERIDRASPLHF	TGTGCCAGCAGTGAAAGGATTGACCGAGCTTCACCCCTCCACTTT	TRBV2	TRBJ1-6	.	many
CASSQERRGARQPQHF	TGCGCCAGCAGCCAAGAGAGAAGGGGCGCACGGCAGCCCCAGCATTTT	TRBV4-3	TRBJ1-5	.	few
CASAVAGGTGELFF	TGTGCCAGCGCCGTAGCGGGAGGGACCGGGGAGCTGTTTTTT	TRBV11-2	TRBJ2-2	TRBD2	many
CAWSRLTSGRYPSTDTQYF	TGTGCCTGGAGTCGGCTGACTAGCGGGAGGTATCCTAGCACAGATACGCAGTATTTT	TRBV30	TRBJ2-3	TRBD2	few
CASSPDRGQRSNQPQHF	TGTGCCAGCAGCCCGGACAGGGGGCAAAGGAGCAATCAGCCCCAGCATTTT	TRBV6-2/TRBV6-3	TRBJ1-5	TRBD1	few
CAISGGRAYNEQFF	TGTGCCATCAGTGGCGGGAGGGCCTACAATGAGCAGTTCTTC	TRBV10-3	TRBJ2-1	TRBD2	many
CASSSTLAGGSYEQYF	TGTGCCAGCAGTTCGACGCTAGCGGGAGGCTCCTACGAGCAGTACTTC	TRBV6-1	TRBJ2-7	TRBD2	.
CASSYSRFGGSYEQYF	TGTGCCAGCAGTTACTCGAGATTCGGGGGTTCCTACGAGCAGTACTTC	TRBV6-5	TRBJ2-7	.	.
CASSSLTRVSGTGELFF	TGTGCCAGCAGTTCTCTAACCAGAGTCTCCGGCACCGGGGAGCTGTTTTTT	TRBV27	TRBJ2-2	.	few
CASSLPAGGPADTQYF	TGTGCCAGCAGCTTACCAGCGGGAGGGCCGGCAGATACGCAGTATTTT	TRBV13	TRBJ2-3	TRBD2	.
CASSWAIPGLGIETQYF	TGTGCCAGCAGTTGGGCCATCCCGGGACTAGGTATAGAGACCCAGTACTTC	TRBV6-1	TRBJ2-5	TRBD2	.
CAMNHRDGHSYEQYF	TGTGCCATGAATCACCGGGACGGTCACTCCTACGAGCAGTACTTC	TRBV2	TRBJ2-7	.	.
CASSHQAKAFF	TGTGCCAGCAGTCACCAGGCCAAAGCTTTCTTT	TRBV6-2/TRBV6-3	TRBJ1-1	.	many
CASSLGPGGTNSPLHF	TGCGCCAGCAGCTTGGGGCCAGGGGGAACGAATTCACCCCTCCACTTT	TRBV5-1	TRBJ1-6	TRBD1	.
CASTGQGYEQYF	TGTGCCAGCACCGGACAGGGTTACGAGCAGTACTTC	TRBV3-1	TRBJ2-7	TRBD1	few
CASSSGRITDTQYF	TGCGCCAGCAGTAGCGGGAGAATTACAGATACGCAGTATTTT	TRBV10-1	TRBJ2-3	TRBD2	.
CASSQDVIWDREDTQYF	TGTGCCAGCAGCCAAGATGTAATATGGGACAGGGAAGATACGCAGTATTTT	TRBV3-1	TRBJ2-3	TRBD1	.
CASSLPNSGELFF	TGTGCCAGCAGTTTACCCAACTCCGGGGAGCTGTTTTTT	TRBV12-3/TRBV12-4	TRBJ2-2	.	.
CASSEGLRTQGAREQYF	TGCGCCAGCAGTGAGGGGCTCCGGACGCAGGGGGCAAGGGAGCAGTACTTC	TRBV10-2	TRBJ2-7	TRBD1	few
CASSQDPRSSHNSPLHF	TGCGCCAGCAGCCAAGATCCCCGGAGCTCCCATAATTCACCCCTCCACTTT	TRBV4-1	TRBJ1-6	.	.
CASSNAPGQNYYGYTF	TGTGCCAGTAGTAACGCACCAGGACAGAACTACTATGGCTACACCTTC	TRBV19	TRBJ1-2	.	.
CAISESLASSYEQYF	TGTGCCATCAGTGAGTCGCTGGCGAGCTCCTACGAGCAGTACTTC	TRBV10-3	TRBJ2-7	.	.
CASSLRAGGNTEAFF	TGTGCCAGCAGTTTACGCGCCGGAGGGAACACTGAAGCTTTCTTT	TRBV28	TRBJ1-1	.	many
CATSDWTSNEQFF	TGTGCCACCAGTGATTGGACTAGTAATGAGCAGTTCTTC	TRBV24-1	TRBJ2-1	TRBD2	.
CASSPRAGVEQYF	TGTGCCAGCAGCCCAAGGGCGGGAGTCGAGCAGTACTTC	TRBV7-8	TRBJ2-7	TRBD2	many
CSVEGLAGYNEQFF	TGCAGTGTAGAGGGGCTAGCGGGCTACAATGAGCAGTTCTTC	TRBV20-1	TRBJ2-1	TRBD2	.
CASSLGYRGTQYF	TGTGCCAGCAGTTTAGGGTATCGGGGGACCCAGTACTTC	TRBV27	TRBJ2-5	.	.
CAPETDTGEGNTEAFF	TGTGCCCCCGAGACCGATACAGGGGAGGGAAACACTGAAGCTTTCTTT	TRBV2	TRBJ1-1	TRBD1	many
CASSLNTGVPNPSGANVLTF	TGTGCCAGCAGTTTAAACACAGGGGTCCCGAATCCCTCTGGGGCCAACGTCCTGACTTTC	TRBV28	TRBJ2-6	TRBD1	many
CSARDPGLAGYTF	TGCAGTGCTAGAGATCCCGGCTTGGCGGGCTACACCTTC	TRBV20-1	TRBJ1-2	.	.
CAISEATGPYTDTQYF	TGTGCCATCAGTGAGGCGACGGGACCGTACACAGATACGCAGTATTTT	TRBV10-3	TRBJ2-3	.	.
CASSESLLAGGSYEQYF	TGTGCCAGCAGTGAATCGCTACTAGCGGGAGGGTCCTACGAGCAGTACTTC	TRBV2	TRBJ2-7	TRBD2	.
CAISVSGVGQGYTGELFF	TGTGCCATCAGTGTATCCGGAGTGGGACAGGGGTACACCGGGGAGCTGTTTTTT	TRBV10-3	TRBJ2-2	TRBD1	.
CASSSPGTGGGYGYTF	TGTGCCAGCAGCTCCCCTGGGACAGGGGGCGGCTATGGCTACACCTTC	TRBV28	TRBJ1-2	TRBD1	.
CSATRQGRTEAFF	TGCAGTGCTACACGACAGGGGAGAACTGAAGCTTTCTTT	TRBV20-1	TRBJ1-1	TRBD1	.
CASSYRASGGETQYF	TGTGCCAGCAGTTACAGGGCTAGCGGTGGAGAGACCCAGTACTTC	TRBV6-6	TRBJ2-5	TRBD2	many
CASLLSGQGGGYTF	TGTGCCAGCCTTTTGTCAGGGCAAGGCGGTGGCTACACCTTC	TRBV28	TRBJ1-2	.	many
CASSLARQGLRSPLHF	TGTGCCAGCAGCTTAGCGCGGCAGGGATTGAGGTCACCCCTCCACTTT	TRBV7-2	TRBJ1-6	.	.
CASSRDGLSYNEQFF	TGTGCCAGCAGCCGGGACGGCCTTTCCTACAATGAGCAGTTCTTC	TRBV11-2	TRBJ2-1	.	many
CASSQITTNSGNTIYF	TGTGCCAGCAGCCAAATTACGACAAACTCTGGAAACACCATATATTTT	TRBV3-1	TRBJ1-3	.	.
CASSLSGGRVGTDTQYF	TGCGCCAGCAGCTTGAGTGGAGGCAGGGTCGGTACAGATACGCAGTATTTT	TRBV5-1	TRBJ2-3	.	.
CASNLVDRGRIEAFF	TGTGCCAGCAATCTCGTGGACAGGGGGAGAATTGAAGCTTTCTTT	TRBV6-1	TRBJ1-1	TRBD1	.
CASSVFRGQVSGYTF	TGTGCCAGCAGTGTATTTAGGGGCCAGGTTAGTGGCTACACCTTC	TRBV6-1	TRBJ1-2	.	.
CASSPTADGYTF	TGTGCCAGCTCACCGACAGCAGATGGCTACACCTTC	TRBV18	TRBJ1-2	.	many
CASSATSGKGEQFF	TGTGCCAGCAGCGCCACTAGCGGGAAGGGTGAGCAGTTCTTC	TRBV6-1	TRBJ2-1	TRBD2	.
CATSRDRGSYEQYF	TGTGCCACCAGCCGGGACAGGGGGTCATACGAGCAGTACTTC	TRBV25-1	TRBJ2-7	TRBD1	.
CASSVEGGLTPGAFF	TGTGCCAGCAGCGTAGAAGGGGGACTCACCCCTGGGGCTTTCTTT	TRBV9	TRBJ1-1	.	few
CASSQGQGTEAFF	TGTGCCAGCAGCCAGGGACAGGGCACTGAAGCTTTCTTT	TRBV7-6	TRBJ1-1	TRBD1	many
CASSPYLIGSYEQYF	TGTGCCAGCAGCCCTTACCTAATCGGTTCCTACGAGCAGTACTTC	TRBV16	TRBJ2-7	.	.
CASSFSGAHEQYF	TGTGCCAGCAGCTTCTCTGGGGCTCACGAGCAGTACTTC	TRBV11-1	TRBJ2-7	.	few
CASSLTGSRSDTQYF	TGTGCCAGCAGCCTCACCGGGTCCAGGAGCGATACGCAGTATTTT	TRBV7-8	TRBJ2-3	.	many
CASSDAGDRFGETQYF	TGTGCCAGCAGTGACGCCGGGGACAGGTTCGGGGAGACCCAGTACTTC	TRBV25-1	TRBJ2-5	TRBD1	.